The present T cell receptor beta chain was sequenced within a study of blood T cell repertoires in COVID-19. About the study: In each case, the material was cDNA or gDNA derived from T cells, B-cell-depleted T cells, or PBMCs.

This CDR3 has 12 amino acids. Germline values: CDR1 GTSNPN, CDR2 SVGIG (reference sequence). Trimming left V 2 bases short and J 2 bases short, with 6 bases between. In the authors' methods: Estimation of nucleated cell counts was performed using reference gene primer amplification. The repertoire was sequenced with immunoSEQ multiplex PCR; TCRdb's copy has only in-frame clones and lacks some. From that table come the V and J calls and clone size; the DNA was used to work out D and trimming. Counted here are 100,000 to 150,000 clones, approximately 74% occurring once; the ten biggest clones make up around 6%.

The TCR sequence derives from a man between 60 and 75 years old with acute or convalescent COVID-19. Specimen: peripheral blood. This sequence joins TRBV30 and TRBJ1-1; D might be TRBD1 (5 bases). The CDR3 here is CAWSRTNTEAFF. CDR3 nucleotide sequence: TGTGCCTGGAGTAGGACAAACACTGAAGCTTTCTTT.